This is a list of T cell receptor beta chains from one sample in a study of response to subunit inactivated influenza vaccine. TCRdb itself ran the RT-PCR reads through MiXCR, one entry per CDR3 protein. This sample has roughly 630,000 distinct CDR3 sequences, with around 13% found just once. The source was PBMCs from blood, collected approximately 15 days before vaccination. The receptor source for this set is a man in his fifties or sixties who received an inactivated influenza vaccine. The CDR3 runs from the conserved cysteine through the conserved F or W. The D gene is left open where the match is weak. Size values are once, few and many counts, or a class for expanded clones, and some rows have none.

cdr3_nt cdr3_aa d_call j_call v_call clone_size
TGTGCCAGCAGTTTCTACTCTTCAGATACGCAGTATTTT CASSFYSSDTQYF - TRBJ2-3 TRBV28 few
TGTGCCAGCCTTTCGATAGCGGGAACCGGGGAGCTGTTTTTT CASLSIAGTGELFF TRBD2 TRBJ2-2 TRBV2 -
TGTGCCAGCAGCTTAAGAGGGACGGGGACTGAAGCTTTCTTT CASSLRGTGTEAFF - TRBJ1-1 TRBV11-2 -
TGTGCCGGTGTACAGGGCCGCGAGCAGTACTTC CAGVQGREQYF - TRBJ2-7 TRBV6-1 few
TGCGCCAGCAGCTTGGCCCCCACTAGCGGGGCTGAGCAGTTCTTC CASSLAPTSGAEQFF TRBD2 TRBJ2-1 TRBV5-1 few
TGTGCCAGCAGCTTGCTTCAGGGGGCAATCAGCACAGATACGCAGTATTTT CASSLLQGAISTDTQYF TRBD1 TRBJ2-3 TRBV5-5 -
TGTGCCAGCAGCTTAGCCGATAGGTTGGGCGCTGTGAGGGAGACCCAGTACTTC CASSLADRLGAVRETQYF - TRBJ2-5 TRBV7-2 few
TGTGCCAGCAGTGCAGGGGGCGGGCAGTATTTT CASSAGGGQYF TRBD1 TRBJ2-3 TRBV25-1 few
TGTGCCTGGAGCCGTCAGGGGGTAGAGACCCAGTACTTC CAWSRQGVETQYF TRBD1 TRBJ2-5 TRBV30 -
TGTGCCAGTAGTACCCGAGAGGGGTCTTATAATTCACCCCTCCACTTT CASSTREGSYNSPLHF - TRBJ1-6 TRBV19 -
TGTGCCATCAGTGACCACGGACTGAGCGGCGGCTACACCTTC CAISDHGLSGGYTF - TRBJ1-2 TRBV10-3 few
TGTGCCAGCAGCACCAACTCGGATATCACCGGGGAGCTGTTTTTT CASSTNSDITGELFF - TRBJ2-2 TRBV9 -
TGCAGTGCTACCCCACAGCCGAACACTGAAGCTTTCTTT CSATPQPNTEAFF - TRBJ1-1 TRBV20-1 -
TGTGCCAGTCAGAACACCGGGGAGCTGTTTTTT CASQNTGELFF - TRBJ2-2 TRBV19 -
TGTGCCAGCAGTTCAAATCAGGGGGTCAAGGTGACCCAGTACTTC CASSSNQGVKVTQYF TRBD1 TRBJ2-5 TRBV28 few
TGTGCCAGCTCGGCCGGGACAGGGGTGAGATACGAGCAGTACTTC CASSAGTGVRYEQYF TRBD1 TRBJ2-7 TRBV18 few
TGTGCCAGCAGTTACTCGGAGACAGGTTACAATGAGCAGTTCTTC CASSYSETGYNEQFF - TRBJ2-1 TRBV6-5 -
TGTGCCAGCAGCCTTCAATTAGCGGGGGTACAAGAGACCCAGTACTTC CASSLQLAGVQETQYF TRBD2 TRBJ2-5 TRBV11-2 -
TGTGCCAGCACCCCCTGGGGATCAAACACCGGGGAGCTGTTTTTT CASTPWGSNTGELFF - TRBJ2-2 TRBV28 few
TGTGCCAGCAGTTACTCGAAACTAGGGGGCGGGGAGCTGTTTTTT CASSYSKLGGGELFF - TRBJ2-2 TRBV6-5 few
TGTGCCAGCAGCGTAGCTTGGGGGTACGAGCAGTACTTC CASSVAWGYEQYF - TRBJ2-7 TRBV9 -
TGTGCCAGCACCGAGGGTCAGGGGGCTGGGGAGACCCAGTACTTC CASTEGQGAGETQYF TRBD1 TRBJ2-5 TRBV12-3/TRBV12-4 -
TGTGCCAGCAGCTTAGCCATACATACGAACACCGGGGAGCTGTTTTTT CASSLAIHTNTGELFF - TRBJ2-2 TRBV5-6 -
TGCAGTGCTAGCGACCTTTTATCCTCCTACGAGCAGTACTTC CSASDLLSSYEQYF - TRBJ2-7 TRBV20-1 many
TGTGCCATCAGTGAGTCAAGGACAGGGGCACAAGAGACCCAGTACTTC CAISESRTGAQETQYF TRBD1 TRBJ2-5 TRBV10-3 many
TGTGCCAGCAGTTTCGGAGATTTTTGGGACGGCAGCCCCATGAACACTGAAGCTTTCTTT CASSFGDFWDGSPMNTEAFF - TRBJ1-1 TRBV12-3/TRBV12-4 few
TGTGCCAGCAGCCCCAGCGGAGCCCTTCGCTACGAGCAGTACTTC CASSPSGALRYEQYF - TRBJ2-7 TRBV9 many
TGTGCCAGCAGCTCAACATACCGGGGTTTTACGCAGTATTTT CASSSTYRGFTQYF - TRBJ2-3 TRBV11-2 -
TGCAGTGCTAGAGCGTTGGGGCCAAGGAGTTCACCCCTCCACTTT CSARALGPRSSPLHF - TRBJ1-6 TRBV20-1 -
TGCGCCAGCAGCTTCCCACGGAGGGACAATGAGCAGTTCTTC CASSFPRRDNEQFF - TRBJ2-1 TRBV5-1 few
TGTGCCAGCAGTTTAGACGGTAGGGGAAGGGGAGAGACCCAGTACTTC CASSLDGRGRGETQYF - TRBJ2-5 TRBV12-3/TRBV12-4 -
TGTGCCAGCAGCTTACTTTTGGTGCAAGAGACCCAGTACTTC CASSLLLVQETQYF - TRBJ2-5 TRBV7-9 -
TGTGCCAGCAGCTTGGAGGACGGAAGAGCCAAAAACATTCAGTACTTC CASSLEDGRAKNIQYF - TRBJ2-4 TRBV7-2 -
TGCAGTGCTAGAGATCTCGGACTAGCGGGAGGGAGCTCCTACGAGCAGTACTTC CSARDLGLAGGSSYEQYF TRBD2 TRBJ2-7 TRBV20-1 -
TGCGCCAGCAGCCAAGATATGAAAGTCAATGAGCAGTTCTTC CASSQDMKVNEQFF - TRBJ2-1 TRBV4-3 few
TGTGCCAGCAGTTACGGCGGGACTGATAATTCACCCCTCCACTTT CASSYGGTDNSPLHF - TRBJ1-6 TRBV6-5 -
TGCAGTGCAAACTCGGGACTAGCGGGAGACTACGAGCAGTACTTC CSANSGLAGDYEQYF TRBD2 TRBJ2-7 TRBV20-1 -
TGTGCCAGCAGCCAAGACGGGGAGGCGCCCTACGAGCAGTACTTC CASSQDGEAPYEQYF - TRBJ2-7 TRBV4-2 -
TGTGCCAGCAGATCCTCCGGGACAGGGATTGGATCCTACGAGCAGTACTTC CASRSSGTGIGSYEQYF TRBD1 TRBJ2-7 TRBV6-5 few
TGCGCCAGCAGCTCACCACTGAAAGACAGGTCCTACGAGCAGTACTTC CASSSPLKDRSYEQYF - TRBJ2-7 TRBV5-1 -